The 29 T cell receptor beta chains given below trace back to one sample, sequenced in a study of T cell repertoires in cytomegalovirus infection. From the reads, TCRdb called clonotypes with MiXCR, one entry per CDR3 protein. The table has about 130,000 distinct CDR3 sequences, 7% to 9.5% seen once. The sample was PBMCs. The receptors shown here come from a human donor in good health (CMV status not recorded). Some clones in this sample may be carry-over from other donors' samples.

The rearrangement uses TRBV19 and TRBJ1-1, with TRBD1 identical over 9 bases. This CDR3 region has 13 residues. Germline CDR1 LNHDA, CDR2 SQIVND (reference sequence). Germline trimming cut 8 bases from V and 10 bases from J; bases unmatched to any gene: 11. In DNA form, the CDR3 reads TGTGCCAGTTCTTCTTGGGACAGGGATGGAGCTTTCTTT. It encodes CASSSWDRDGAFF.

This clonotype was found many times. The chain combines TRBV7-2 with TRBJ2-6; 12 bases agree with TRBD1. Germline V gene data show CDR1 as SGHTA and CDR2 as FQGNSA. This CDR3 spans 17 amino acids. J gave up 3 bases and V 7 bases, and 7 bases lay outside the gene matches. Here the CDR3 reads CASIPGQGASGANVLTF. CDR3 DNA: TGTGCCAGCATCCCGGGACAGGGGGCGAGTGGGGCCAACGTCCTGACTTTC.

This clonotype was detected many times. The chain combines TRBV7-2 with TRBJ2-6; D possibly corresponds to TRBD2 (5 bases). Germline lookup yields CDR1 SGHTA and CDR2 FQGNSA. The CDR3 has 17 amino acids. V was shortened by 1 base and J by 1 base, with 11 bases between the two germline ends. CDR3 loop: CASSLVATTSGANVLTF. As DNA, the CDR3 is TGTGCCAGCAGCTTAGTGGCGACTACTTCTGGGGCCAACGTCCTGACTTTC.

This clonotype was observed at least ten times. CDR3 DNA: TGTGCCAGCAGTGACTCCGGGACGGGTCTGACCACCTACGAGCAGTACTTC. Encoded protein: CASSDSGTGLTTYEQYF. The chain combines TRBV6-4 with TRBJ2-7; perhaps D is TRBD1 or TRBD2 (5 bases each). The germline V gene encodes CDR1 MRHNA and CDR2 SNTAGT. Trimming stripped 0 bases from V and 2 bases from J, with 17 bases between. The CDR3 contains 17 residues.

This sequence joins TRBV5-4 and TRBJ1-2; D perhaps matches TRBD1 (6 bases). The V and J ends lost 3 bases and 8 bases respectively, with 17 bases between them. The CDR3 loop spans 14 amino acids. Germline V gene data show CDR1 as SGHNT and CDR2 as YYREEE (reference sequence). CDR3 residues: CASSWPGQGPGYTF. For the CDR3, the DNA is TGTGCCAGCAGCTGGCCGGGACAAGGACCAGGCTACACCTTC. Complete variable domain (other parts from reference TRBV5-4 and TRBJ1-2): ETGVTQSPTHLIKTRGQQVTLRCSSQSGHNTVSWYQQALGQGPQFIFQYYREEENGRGNFPPRFSGLQFPNYSSELNVNALELDDSALYLCASSWPGQGPGYTFGSGTRLTVV.

This clonotype was observed at least ten times. V usage is TRBV7-8 and J usage is TRBJ2-3, with D possibly TRBD2 on 5 matching bases. The V gene lost 6 bases and the J gene lost 0 bases, with 13 bases spanning the gap. CDR3 length: 15 residues. CDR1 is SGHVS and CDR2 is FQNEAQ in the germline V gene. CDR3 loop: CASSSGAGSTDTQYF. CDR3 DNA: TGTGCCAGCAGTTCAGGCGCGGGTAGCACAGATACGCAGTATTTT.

This clonotype showed up many times. The CDR3 reads CASSGPFGGGNTDTQYF. The CDR3 bases are TGTGCCAGCAGTGGGCCCTTTGGCGGGGGTAACACAGATACGCAGTATTTT. The gene calls are TRBV2 and TRBJ2-3; TRBD2 agrees at 7 bases. Germline V CDR1 and CDR2: SNHLY, FYNNEI. Unmatched junction bases numbered 12, after V lost 4 bases and J lost 2 bases. The CDR3 length is 17 residues.

This clonotype was counted at least ten times. The V and J genes are TRBV20-1 and TRBJ2-2; 7 nucleotides agree with TRBD2. The germline V gene encodes CDR1 DFQATT and CDR2 SNEGSKA (reference sequence). CDR3 length: 16 residues. Germline trimming cut 0 bases from V and 4 bases from J; bases unmatched to any gene: 8. The CDR3 protein is CSARDRWRGSTGELFF. The DNA of the CDR3 is TGCAGTGCTAGAGATAGATGGCGGGGGAGCACCGGGGAGCTGTTTTTT.

This sequence joins TRBV11-1 and TRBJ1-6; TRBD1 is a possible D gene (5 bases). This CDR3 region has 13 residues. Trimming took 5 bases from V and 10 from J, leaving 12 bases between them. The germline CDR1 and CDR2 sequences are SGHAT and FQDESV (reference sequence). The CDR3 nucleotides are TGTGCCAGCAGCCGTCTTCAGGGATCACCCCTCCACTTT. Its protein is CASSRLQGSPLHF. The entire variable domain, with the rest obtained from reference TRBV11-1 and TRBJ1-6, is as follows: EAEVAQSPRYKITEKSQAVAFWCDPISGHATLYWYRQILGQGPELLVQFQDESVVDDSQLPKDRFSAERLKGVDSTLKIQPAELGDSAMYLCASSRLQGSPLHFGNGTRLTVT.

The V call is TRBV28, the J call TRBJ1-1; TRBD1 is a possible D gene (6 bases). The CDR3 runs 12 residues. Between the trimmed V and J ends, which lost 7 bases and 7 bases, there was a span of 13 bases. CDR1 MDHEN and CDR2 SYDVKM come from the germline V gene. The CDR3 region is CASTTGLSEAFF. As DNA, the CDR3 is TGTGCCAGCACCACAGGGTTAAGTGAAGCTTTCTTT.

The table lists this clonotype with a few counts. The rearrangement uses TRBV9 and TRBJ1-3; D remains ambiguous. CDR1 and CDR2 from the germline V gene are SGDLS and YYNGEE. The length of the CDR3 is 16 residues. The germline V and J ends were trimmed by 3 bases and 0 bases, with 13 bases remaining between them. CDR3 in DNA: TGTGCCAGCAGCGCCTTGGGCAGTAGCTCTGGAAACACCATATATTTT. Protein product: CASSALGSSSGNTIYF.

The sample holds many counts of this clonotype. The chain combines TRBV4-1 with TRBJ2-3; the D gene is possibly TRBD2 (6 bases). Per germline, CDR1 MGHRA and CDR2 YSYEKL. The CDR3 has 16 amino acids. V was trimmed by 4 bases and J by 1 base, leaving 15 bases between them. The CDR3 protein is CASSRGDGSRTDTQYF. CDR3 in DNA: TGCGCCAGCAGCCGGGGGGACGGGTCTCGCACAGATACGCAGTATTTT.

Ten or more counts support this clonotype. The V and J genes are TRBV6-5 and TRBJ2-7; TRBD2 agrees at 11 bases. Germline V gene sequence: CDR1 MNHEY, CDR2 SVGAGI. The trim removed 2 bases at V and 2 bases at J, leaving 5 bases unmatched. This CDR3 comprises 16 residues. The CDR3 region is CASSYQGTSGPYEQYF. The CDR3 DNA sequence: TGTGCCAGCAGTTACCAGGGGACTAGCGGTCCCTACGAGCAGTACTTC.

This clonotype was counted many times. The CDR3 loop reads CASSPRDIPEGETQYF. The CDR3 DNA is TGTGCCAGCAGTCCCAGGGACATTCCCGAGGGCGAGACCCAGTACTTC. The rearrangement links TRBV12-3 or TRBV12-4 to TRBJ2-5; TRBD1 might be the D (6 bases). V shed 5 bases and J shed 5 bases, with 21 bases lying between them. This CDR3 is 16 amino acids long.

This clonotype was detected many times. The chain combines TRBV19 with TRBJ1-1; TRBD1 is a possible D gene (5 bases). The V end lost 9 bases, the J end lost 0 bases, and 14 bases lay between the germline ends. There are 14 residues in the CDR3. Looked up from germline, CDR1 is LNHDA and CDR2 is SQIVND (reference sequence). CDR3 in DNA: TGTGCCAGCTCGGATGGGGGACTGAACACTGAAGCTTTCTTT. This translates into CASSDGGLNTEAFF.

Regarding this clonotype: A clone one base away is much larger, so this may be a read error. This chain links TRBV5-6 with TRBJ1-1; the D gene is possibly TRBD1 (5 bases). This CDR3 is built from 14 residues. Per the germline V gene, CDR1 is SGHDT and CDR2 is YYEEEE. The CDR3 DNA sequence: TGTGCCAGCAGCCCGCTGGGGGAATACACTGAAGATTTCTTT. This gives the protein CASSPLGEYTEDFF.

This clonotype was counted ten times or more. The V gene is TRBV15, the J gene TRBJ2-2; a weak D match, TRBD1 (5 bases). The CDR3 sequence is 15 residues long. Trimming pared 1 base from V and 7 bases from J, leaving 13 bases between. From germline, CDR1 is LNHNV and CDR2 YYDKDF (reference sequence). CDR3 residues: CATSRVLGVSGELFF. CDR3 bases: TGTGCCACCAGCAGAGTTTTAGGGGTTAGCGGGGAGCTGTTTTTT.

This clonotype showed up many times. V usage is TRBV7-2 and J usage is TRBJ1-6; no clear D gene. The CDR3 has 15 residues. The germline V gene has CDR1 SGHTA and CDR2 FQGNSA. V was shortened by 2 bases and J by 8 bases, with 13 bases between the two germline ends. The CDR3 sequence is CASSLSASVYSPLHF. DNA for the CDR3: TGTGCCAGCAGCTTATCGGCCAGCGTCTATTCACCCCTCCACTTT.

This clonotype was counted only a few times. The CDR3 sequence is CASKERGGNYNEQFF. The CDR3 DNA sequence: TGTGCCAGCAAGGAGCGGGGGGGAAACTACAATGAGCAGTTCTTC. The rearrangement uses TRBV2 and TRBJ2-1; 10 bases agree with TRBD2. This CDR3 is built from 15 residues. Per germline, CDR1 SNHLY and CDR2 FYNNEI. V dropped 7 bases and J dropped 3; count of bases not matched to a gene: 6.

The chain has TRBV28 and TRBJ1-1; D is perhaps TRBD1 (5 bases). The CDR3 consists of 12 residues. The V end was cut by 7 bases, the J end by 10 bases, with 16 bases between. Germline V CDR1 and CDR2: MDHEN, SYDVKM. This chain's CDR3 is CASNRGGRIAFF. In DNA, the CDR3 is TGTGCCAGCAATAGGGGAGGTCGAATAGCTTTCTTT.

To note about this clonotype: In this CDR3 the conserved last residue, phenylalanine or tryptophan, is missing, so a read error is likely. V is TRBV15 and J is TRBJ1-5; a weak D match, TRBD1 (5 bases). This CDR3 region has 15 residues. The V end lost 1 base, the J end lost 6 bases, and 13 bases lay between the germline ends. The germline gives CDR1 LNHNV, CDR2 YYDKDF (reference sequence). This CDR3 is CATSRGGWFGQPQHL. In DNA form, the CDR3 reads TGTGCCACCAGCAGAGGGGGGTGGTTCGGTCAGCCCCAGCATTTG.

This clonotype was detected many times. This chain uses TRBV11-1 with TRBJ2-1, with 15 bases identical to TRBD2. The germline V gene has CDR1 SGHAT and CDR2 FQDESV (reference sequence). The V segment lost 5 bases and the J segment 0 bases; nucleotides outside the gene matches: 5. The CDR3 totals 18 residues. CDR3 protein: CASSLGLAGGRSYNEQFF. Written as DNA, the CDR3 is TGTGCCAGCAGCCTGGGACTAGCGGGAGGCCGCTCCTACAATGAGCAGTTCTTC.

The chain has TRBV2 and TRBJ2-5; D not certain. Trimming took off 5 bases at V and 4 bases at J, with 14 bases between the two ends. Germline-derived CDR1 and CDR2 are SNHLY and FYNNEI. The CDR3 length is 14 residues. The CDR3 DNA reads TGTGCCAGCAGTCTCGGCGGCCTAGGAGAGACCCAGTACTTC. Translated: CASSLGGLGETQYF.

The chain combines TRBV6-6 with TRBJ2-7; 9 bases match TRBD1. The trim removed 4 bases at V and 6 bases at J, leaving 7 bases unmatched. The CDR3 is made up of 14 amino acids. The V gene's germline CDR1 is MNHNY and CDR2 SVGAGI (reference sequence). Here the CDR3 DNA reads TGTGCCAGCAGTTCGCTGGGACAGGGAGCCGAGCAGTACTTC. This sequence encodes CASSSLGQGAEQYF.

The chain uses TRBV2 and TRBJ1-2, with D perhaps matching TRBD1 (6 bases). The CDR3 has 15 residues. Trimming took off 5 bases at V and 0 bases at J, with 13 bases between the two ends. CDR1 is SNHLY and CDR2 is FYNNEI in the germline V gene. CDR3: CASSLGQSANYGYTF. CDR3 nucleotides: TGTGCCAGCAGTTTAGGACAGTCAGCTAACTATGGCTACACCTTC. Looking up the rest from reference TRBV2 and TRBJ1-2 gives the full variable domain: EPEVTQTPSHQVTQMGQEVILRCVPISNHLYFYWYRQILGQKVEFLVSFYNNEISEKSEIFDDQFSVERPDGSNFTLKIRSTKLEDSAMYFCASSLGQSANYGYTFGSGTRLTVV.

The chain carries TRBV12-3 or TRBV12-4 and TRBJ1-3, with D unresolved. The CDR3 runs to 15 residues. Trimming stripped 6 bases from V and 10 bases from J, with 22 bases between. CDR3 protein: CASSSGQALIWTIYF. The CDR3 DNA is TGTGCCAGCAGCTCTGGGCAGGCCCTTATCTGGACCATATATTTT.

This clonotype was counted at least ten times. This chain links TRBV7-2 with TRBJ1-2; 7 nucleotides align to TRBD1. The CDR3 spans 13 residues. Looked up from germline, CDR1 is SGHTA and CDR2 is FQGNSA. V dropped 5 bases and J dropped 4; count of bases not matched to a gene: 4. DNA of the CDR3: TGTGCCAGCAGCCGAGGGGGCTCCTATGGCTACACCTTC. Translated: CASSRGGSYGYTF.

The V gene is TRBV20-1, the J gene TRBJ2-7, with D hard to call. Germline V gives CDR1 DFQATT, CDR2 SNEGSKA (reference sequence). This CDR3 has 13 amino acids. Trimming took off 1 base at V and 3 bases at J, with 10 bases between the two ends. The CDR3 protein is CSARVVGVYEQYF. The CDR3 region has the DNA TGCAGTGCTAGAGTGGTCGGAGTCTACGAGCAGTACTTC.

This clonotype was picked up many times. This rearrangement joins TRBV20-1 to TRBJ2-3; D possibly matches TRBD1 or TRBD2 (6 bases each). Per the germline V gene, CDR1 is DFQATT and CDR2 is SNEGSKA (reference sequence). V was pared by 6 bases and J by 2 bases, with 15 bases between. CDR3 length equals 14 residues. The CDR3 loop reads CSASGAVDTDTQYF. CDR3 sequence (DNA): TGCAGTGCCTCGGGGGCGGTGGACACAGATACGCAGTATTTT.